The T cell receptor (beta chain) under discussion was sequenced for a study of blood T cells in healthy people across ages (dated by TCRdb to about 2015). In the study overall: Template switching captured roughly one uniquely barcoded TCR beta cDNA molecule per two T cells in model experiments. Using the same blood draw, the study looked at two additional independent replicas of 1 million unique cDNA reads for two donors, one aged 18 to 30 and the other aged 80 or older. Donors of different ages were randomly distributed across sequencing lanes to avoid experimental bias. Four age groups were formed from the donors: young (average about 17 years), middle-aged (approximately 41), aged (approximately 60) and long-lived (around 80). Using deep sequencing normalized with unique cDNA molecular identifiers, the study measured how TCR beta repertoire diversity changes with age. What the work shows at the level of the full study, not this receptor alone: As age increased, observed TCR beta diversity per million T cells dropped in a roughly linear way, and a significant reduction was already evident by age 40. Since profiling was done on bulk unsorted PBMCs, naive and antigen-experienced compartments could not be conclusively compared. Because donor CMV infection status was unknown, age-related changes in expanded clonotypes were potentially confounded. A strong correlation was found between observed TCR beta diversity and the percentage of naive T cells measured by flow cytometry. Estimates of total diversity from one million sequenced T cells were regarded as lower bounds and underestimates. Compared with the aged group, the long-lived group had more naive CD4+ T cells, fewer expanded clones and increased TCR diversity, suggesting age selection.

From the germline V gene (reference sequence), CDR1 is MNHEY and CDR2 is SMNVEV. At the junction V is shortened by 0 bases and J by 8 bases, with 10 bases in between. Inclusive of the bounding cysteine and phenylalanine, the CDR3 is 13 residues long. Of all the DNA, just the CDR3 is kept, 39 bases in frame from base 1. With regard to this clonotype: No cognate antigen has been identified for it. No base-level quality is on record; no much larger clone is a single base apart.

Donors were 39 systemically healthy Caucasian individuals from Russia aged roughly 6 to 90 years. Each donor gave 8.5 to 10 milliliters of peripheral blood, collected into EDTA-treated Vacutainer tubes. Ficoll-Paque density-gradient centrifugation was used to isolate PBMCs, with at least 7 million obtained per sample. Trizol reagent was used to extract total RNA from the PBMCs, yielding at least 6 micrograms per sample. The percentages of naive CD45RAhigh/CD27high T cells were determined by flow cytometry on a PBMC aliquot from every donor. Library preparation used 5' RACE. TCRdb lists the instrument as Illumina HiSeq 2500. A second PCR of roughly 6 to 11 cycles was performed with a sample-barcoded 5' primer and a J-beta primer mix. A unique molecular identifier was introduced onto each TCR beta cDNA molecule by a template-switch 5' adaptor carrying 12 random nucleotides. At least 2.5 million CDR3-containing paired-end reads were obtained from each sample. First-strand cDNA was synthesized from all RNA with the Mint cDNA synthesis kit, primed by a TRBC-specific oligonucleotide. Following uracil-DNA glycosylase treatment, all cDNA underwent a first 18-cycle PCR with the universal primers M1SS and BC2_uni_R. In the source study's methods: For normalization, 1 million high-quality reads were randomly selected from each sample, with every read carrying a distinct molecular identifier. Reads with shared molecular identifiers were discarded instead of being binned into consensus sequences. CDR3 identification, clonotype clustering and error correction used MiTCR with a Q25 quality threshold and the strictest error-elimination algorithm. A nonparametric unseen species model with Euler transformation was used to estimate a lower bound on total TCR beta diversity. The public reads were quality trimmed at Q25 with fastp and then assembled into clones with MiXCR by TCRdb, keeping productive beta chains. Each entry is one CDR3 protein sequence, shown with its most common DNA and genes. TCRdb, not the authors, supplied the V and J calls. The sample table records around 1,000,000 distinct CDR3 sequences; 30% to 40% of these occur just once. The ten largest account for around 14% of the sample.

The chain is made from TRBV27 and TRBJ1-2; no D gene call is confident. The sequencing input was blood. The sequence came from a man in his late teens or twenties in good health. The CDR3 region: CASSLSMDTGYTF. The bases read TGTGCCAGCAGTTTATCGATGGATACGGGCTACACCTTC.